This T cell receptor (beta chain) was recovered during a study of cytomegalovirus exposure and HLA in healthy donors. The germline CDR1 and CDR2 sequences are MDHEN and SYDVKM. The CDR3 extends over 15 amino acids. V lost 5 bases and J lost 4; bases outside the gene matches: 3. Study-wide results and limits: Several of the most significant clusters were apparently associated with common viral pathogens in a later analysis.

Comments on this clone: What it recognizes is unknown.

The study ran its PCR with 60 Vbeta and 13 Jbeta primers. Sequencing used immunoSEQ multiplex PCR; TCRdb keeps in-frame clones, though not all of them. The sample yields about 160,000 clones, approximately 80% seen once. The genes are TRBV28 and TRBJ2-2, with TRBD1 identical over 11 bases. Material: PBMCs. This clonotype originated in a woman aged 18-29 years in good health and CMV-seronegative. CDR3 in DNA: TGTGCCAGCAGTCTCGGACAGGGGGCCACCGGGGAGCTGTTTTTT. Encoded protein: CASSLGQGATGELFF.